Presented here are 16 T cell receptor beta chains from one specimen sequenced in a study of T cells in Graves' hyperthyroidism and ophthalmopathy. RNA transcripts yielded amplified TCR beta CDR3 regions. The TCR CDR3 was amplified in a first-round RT-PCR using the HTBI primer set. TCRdb used MiXCR to reprocess the multiplex PCR reads, holding one entry per CDR3 protein. The table has 250,000 to 300,000 distinct CDR3 sequences, roughly 15% seen once; the top ten hold roughly 13%. The sample was blood. Receptors were obtained from a woman aged 40 to 50 with Graves' hyperthyroidism that later progressed to Graves' ophthalmopathy.

This clonotype occurred many times. The chain couples TRBV12-3 or TRBV12-4 to TRBJ2-5, with D possibly matching TRBD2 (5 bases). The V and J ends lost 3 bases and 2 bases respectively, with 7 bases between them. There are 13 residues in the CDR3. CDR3 coding DNA: TGTGCCAGCAGTTTTCGGGGACAAGAGACCCAGTACTTC. It is translated as CASSFRGQETQYF.

This clonotype was counted between two and nine times. One end of the junction varies from germline; a read error may be responsible. CDR3 bases: TGTGCCAGCAGTTACGCGGGCGGCAATCAGTCCCAGCATTTT. Its translation is CASSYAGGNQSQHF. The chain combines TRBV2 with TRBJ1-5; D unclear. The germline V gene has CDR1 SNHLY and CDR2 FYNNEI. This CDR3 has 14 amino acids.

There are a few counts of this clonotype. The genes are TRBV4-2 and TRBJ2-5; D is ambiguous. Per germline, CDR1 LGHNA and CDR2 YNFKEQ. This CDR3 region has 16 residues. The ends were cut back, 0 bases at V and 5 bases at J, with 16 bases in the middle. The CDR3 DNA reads as TGTGCCAGCAGCCAAGACCTGGGATTCCCAGGTGAGACCCAGTACTTC. Encoded protein: CASSQDLGFPGETQYF.

The chain is built from TRBV5-1 and TRBJ2-3; D possibly corresponds to TRBD2 (6 bases). The germline V and J ends were trimmed by 1 base and 3 bases, with 18 bases remaining between them. The CDR3 spans 17 residues. Per germline, CDR1 SGHRS and CDR2 YFSETQ. The CDR3 nucleotides read TGCGCCAGCAGCTTGCGGCTGACTAGGACTCCAACAGATACGCAGTATTTT. It is translated as CASSLRLTRTPTDTQYF.

This clonotype was detected many times. The V call is TRBV5-1, the J call TRBJ2-3, with D maybe TRBD1 (8 bases). This CDR3 has 16 amino acids. Looked up from germline, CDR1 is SGHRS and CDR2 is YFSETQ. V was shortened by 3 bases and J by 1 base, with 15 bases between the two germline ends. The CDR3 loop is CASSYYRGGRTDTQYF. The CDR3 DNA is TGCGCCAGCAGCTATTACAGGGGGGGACGCACAGATACGCAGTATTTT.

The chain combines TRBV2 with TRBJ2-7; 10 bases match TRBD1. CDR1 is SNHLY and CDR2 is FYNNEI in the germline V gene. The CDR3 loop spans 15 amino acids. V lost 3 bases, J lost 3 bases, and 5 bases stayed unmatched. CDR3 residues: CASSDPRTGGYEQYF. The CDR3 DNA reads as TGTGCCAGCAGTGATCCCCGGACAGGGGGCTACGAGCAGTACTTC.

This clonotype occurred many times. The chain uses TRBV11-2 and TRBJ1-6; D not certain. Trimming removed 3 bases from V and 7 bases from J, with 10 bases in between. The CDR3 covers 14 residues. Germline lookup yields CDR1 SGHAT and CDR2 FQNNGV. CDR3 DNA sequence: TGTGCCAGCAGCTTTTCGGGTGGCAATTCACCCCTCCACTTT. It codes for CASSFSGGNSPLHF.

This clonotype was found many times. CDR3 protein: CASSQVGLAGGNEQFF. The CDR3 DNA reads TGCGCCAGCAGCCAAGTGGGGCTAGCGGGAGGGAATGAGCAGTTCTTC. V and J are TRBV4-1 and TRBJ2-1; 12 bases line up with TRBD2. The V gene end was trimmed by 1 base and the J gene end by 7 bases; junction bases not matched to a gene: 5. The germline V gene has CDR1 MGHRA and CDR2 YSYEKL. CDR3 length: 16 residues.

This clonotype was observed a few times. This rearrangement joins TRBV28 to TRBJ2-3; perhaps TRBD1 as D (5 bases). The CDR3 loop spans 16 amino acids. Germline V CDR1 and CDR2: MDHEN, SYDVKM. Trimming cost V 1 base and J 0 bases, with 11 bases left between them. The CDR3 spells CASSLFSGASTDTQYF. For the CDR3, the DNA is TGTGCCAGCAGTTTATTCTCTGGGGCTAGCACAGATACGCAGTATTTT.

Points on this clonotype: Compared with germline, one end of the junction differs, possibly owing to a read error. The V and J genes are TRBV18 and TRBJ2-6; 8 nucleotides line up with TRBD1. Germline lookup yields CDR1 KGHSH and CDR2 LQKENI. The CDR3 loop spans 17 amino acids. The CDR3 loop is CASSPTGATSGANVPTF. CDR3 nucleotide sequence: TGTGCCAGCTCACCGACAGGGGCTACCTCTGGGGCCAACGTCCCGACTTTC.

This clonotype was seen repeatedly, ten times or more. V is TRBV19 and J is TRBJ1-5; D is undetermined. CDR1 and CDR2 (germline): LNHDA, SQIVND (reference sequence). V shed 2 bases and J shed 1 base, with 9 bases lying between them. This CDR3 comprises 15 residues. The CDR3 loop is CASSIRRKSNQPQHF. CDR3 nucleotide sequence: TGTGCCAGTAGTATACGGCGTAAGAGCAATCAGCCCCAGCATTTT.

At least ten counts were recorded for this clonotype. The gene calls are TRBV11-3 and TRBJ2-7, with D perhaps assigned TRBD1 or TRBD2 (5 bases each). Trimming took off 8 bases at V and 6 bases at J, with 17 bases between the two ends. This CDR3 comprises 13 residues. Germline CDR1 and CDR2: SGHNT and YENEEA. This CDR3 reads CASGSGSTSEQYF. As DNA, the CDR3 is TGTGCCAGCGGATCAGGGAGTACGAGCGAGCAGTACTTC.

This clonotype was detected ten times or more. The gene calls are TRBV15 and TRBJ2-1; 8 nucleotides align to TRBD1. The V segment lost 3 bases and the J segment 7 bases; nucleotides outside the gene matches: 8. Per the germline V gene, CDR1 is LNHNV and CDR2 is YYDKDF (reference sequence). CDR3 length: 15 amino acids. The CDR3 DNA follows: TGTGCCACCAGCAGGGGGACAGGAGTTGGGAATGAGCAGTTCTTC. It encodes CATSRGTGVGNEQFF. The variable domain in full, completed from reference TRBV15 and TRBJ2-1, reads DAMVIQNPRYQVTQFGKPVTLSCSQTLNHNVMYWYQQKSSQAPKLLFHYYDKDFNNEADTPDNFQSRRPNTSFCFLDIRSPGLGDTAMYLCATSRGTGVGNEQFFGPGTRLTVL.

This clonotype was counted many times. The chain employs TRBV12-3 or TRBV12-4 and TRBJ1-2; 9 nucleotides align to TRBD1. The length of the CDR3 is 14 residues. Germline trimming cut 5 bases from V and 7 bases from J; bases unmatched to any gene: 8. The chain's CDR3 is CASSQQGAIGGYTF. DNA of the CDR3: TGTGCCAGCAGTCAACAGGGGGCAATTGGTGGCTACACCTTC.

This clonotype was seen at least ten times. The chain carries TRBV12-3 or TRBV12-4 and TRBJ1-5; 7 nucleotides match TRBD1. The CDR3 consists of 18 residues. Trimming at V came to 5 bases and at J to 1 base, leaving 14 bases not matched to a gene. The CDR3 loop is CASSTTYLGTDSNQPQHF. The CDR3 bases are TGTGCCAGCAGTACAACGTACCTGGGGACAGACAGCAATCAGCCCCAGCATTTT.

This clonotype was observed many times. V gene TRBV12-3 or TRBV12-4 combines with J gene TRBJ2-5, with D perhaps matching TRBD2 (6 bases). Trimming shortened V by 6 bases and J by 7 bases, and 18 bases separated the two germline ends. The length of the CDR3 is 14 residues. The CDR3 sequence is CASRVAEKGGTQYF. As DNA, the CDR3 is TGTGCCAGCAGGGTAGCGGAGAAGGGAGGGACCCAGTACTTC.